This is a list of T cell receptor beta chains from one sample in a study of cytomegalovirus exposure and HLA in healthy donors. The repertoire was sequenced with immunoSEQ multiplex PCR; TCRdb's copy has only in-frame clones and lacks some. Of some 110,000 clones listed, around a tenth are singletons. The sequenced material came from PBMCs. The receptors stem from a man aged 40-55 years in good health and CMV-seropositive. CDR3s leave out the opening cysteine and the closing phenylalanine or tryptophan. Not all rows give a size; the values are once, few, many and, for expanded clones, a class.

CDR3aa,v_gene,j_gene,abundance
ASSPAYEQY,TRBV7-9,TRBJ2-7,NA
ASSLLAGRGETQY,TRBV7-2,TRBJ2-5,few
ASSFGTSGSTDTQY,TRBV27,TRBJ2-3,few
ASSLSDMASGSWQF,TRBV11-3,TRBJ2-1,NA
ASSLASGSQETQY,TRBV5-1,TRBJ2-5,few
ASGAGAATDTQY,TRBV6-5,TRBJ2-3,few
ASRAGIKLNEQF,TRBV19,TRBJ2-1,NA
ASSQEYFYEQY,TRBV14,TRBJ2-7,NA
ATTPVEQY,TRBV10-2,TRBJ2-7,few
ASSSYGLAPEQY,TRBV27,TRBJ2-7,NA
ASSLAGGGTDTQY,TRBV4-2,TRBJ2-3,few
ASSYLGREGYEQY,TRBV6-5,TRBJ2-7,NA
ASSQDSSNTEAF,TRBV14,TRBJ1-1,few
ASSLTFGTSGRLDEQY,TRBV5-1,TRBJ2-7,few
ASSPTGLDTQY,TRBV7-9,TRBJ2-3,NA
SVEVSSGGMNTEAF,TRBV29-1,TRBJ1-1,NA
ASSPGALGGEQF,TRBV27,TRBJ2-1,NA
ASSYDGLGSYEQY,TRBV6-5,TRBJ2-7,NA
ASSPGGGGDTQY,TRBV5-1,TRBJ2-3,few
ASSPRGSGANVLT,TRBV14,TRBJ2-6,NA
AISWEVGGTDTQY,TRBV10-3,TRBJ2-3,few
ASSRTGTRGDNEQF,TRBV5-1,TRBJ2-1,many
ASSLHQPLASNEQF,TRBV4-1,TRBJ2-1,NA
ASSTQGLGNEKLF,TRBV28,TRBJ1-4,NA
ASSLGLAGHPGEQY,TRBV7-2,TRBJ2-7,NA
ARSQDSGANVLT,TRBV5-3,TRBJ2-6,few
ASSPPHRGFSGYT,TRBV28,TRBJ1-2,few